This T cell receptor (beta chain) is drawn from a study of CD8+ T cells in alopecia areata. Study-wide results and limits: Compared with normal scalp, lesional scalp had higher clonality and more expanded CD8+ clones.

Sequencing templates came from extracted RNA that was reverse transcribed into cDNA. Using immunoSEQ multiplex PCR, the repertoire was profiled, and TCRdb retains in-frame clones only, with some absent. The sample lists about 30,000 clones, 62% seen once, with approximately 18% in the top ten. As concerns this clone: Its antigen is still unknown.

This receptor was taken from a human donor with alopecia areata. Specimen: NKG2D-high CD8+ T cells sorted from blood.

CDR3 in DNA: TGTGCCACCAGTTTAGCCCCCTGGACAGATACGCAGTATTTT. This translates into CATSLAPWTDTQYF. The V and J genes are TRBV15 and TRBJ2-3; D remains ambiguous. V lost 6 bases, J lost 3 bases, and 13 bases lay in between. Germline V lookup: CDR1 LNHNV, CDR2 YYDKDF (reference sequence). The CDR3 extends over 14 amino acids. Full variable domain (remainder filled in from reference TRBV15 and TRBJ2-3): DAMVIQNPRYQVTQFGKPVTLSCSQTLNHNVMYWYQQKSSQAPKLLFHYYDKDFNNEADTPDNFQSRRPNTSFCFLDIRSPGLGDTAMYLCATSLAPWTDTQYFGPGTRLTVL.